Described below is a single T cell receptor beta chain sequence and its context. This sample is drawn from a study of blood T cell repertoires in COVID-19. This CDR3 is 12 amino acids long. V was trimmed by 4 bases and J by 9 bases, leaving 8 bases between them. Germline assignment: CDR1 SGHRS and CDR2 YFSETQ. Profiled with immunoSEQ multiplex PCR; TCRdb holds only in-frame clones, not every one. The sample lists 130,000 to 150,000 clones; about 84% were seen once. Sequencing input: peripheral blood. This TCR derives from a woman of 80 years or more in a cohort sampled during active or convalescent COVID-19. The J gene is TRBJ1-6, the V gene TRBV5-1; weak D call: TRBD1 (6 bases). CDR3 sequence (DNA): TGCGCCAGCAGCCCAGGGGCTTCACCCCTCCACTTT. Encoded protein: CASSPGASPLHF.